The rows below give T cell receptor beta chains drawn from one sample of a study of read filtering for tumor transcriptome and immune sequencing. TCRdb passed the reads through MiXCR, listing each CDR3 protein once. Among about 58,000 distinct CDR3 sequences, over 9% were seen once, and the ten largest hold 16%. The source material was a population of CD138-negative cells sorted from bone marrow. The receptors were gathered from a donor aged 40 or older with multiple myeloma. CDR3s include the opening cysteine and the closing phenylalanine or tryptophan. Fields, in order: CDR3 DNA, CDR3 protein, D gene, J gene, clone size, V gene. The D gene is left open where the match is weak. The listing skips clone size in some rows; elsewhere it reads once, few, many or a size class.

cdr3_nt: TGCAGTGCTAGAAATATGGGGGGGGCAGGGGAGACCCAGTACTTC
cdr3_aa: CSARNMGGAGETQYF
d_call: .
j_call: TRBJ2-5
clone_size: .
v_call: TRBV20-1

cdr3_nt: TGTGCCAGCAGCTTATCGACTCACCCTGGGGAAAAACTGTTTTTT
cdr3_aa: CASSLSTHPGEKLFF
d_call: .
j_call: TRBJ1-4
clone_size: many
v_call: TRBV11-2

cdr3_nt: TGCAGTGCTAATCATATTGGACAGGCGGTCTACGGGCAGTACTTC
cdr3_aa: CSANHIGQAVYGQYF
d_call: TRBD1
j_call: TRBJ2-7
clone_size: .
v_call: TRBV20-1

cdr3_nt: TGCAGCGTTGATCCGTACAGCTCCTACAATGAGCAGTTCTTC
cdr3_aa: CSVDPYSSYNEQFF
d_call: .
j_call: TRBJ2-1
clone_size: many
v_call: TRBV29-1

cdr3_nt: TGTGCCAGCAGCTTAGTGGGGGAAAGGGGCTATGAGCAGTTCTTC
cdr3_aa: CASSLVGERGYEQFF
d_call: .
j_call: TRBJ2-1
clone_size: few
v_call: TRBV7-9

cdr3_nt: TGTGCCAGCAGCTTAGCCATGACCATTGGAGGCAATGAGCAGTTCTTC
cdr3_aa: CASSLAMTIGGNEQFF
d_call: .
j_call: TRBJ2-1
clone_size: .
v_call: TRBV7-2

cdr3_nt: TGTGCCAGCAGTTTAACGACAGTGCAAGAGACCCAGTACTTC
cdr3_aa: CASSLTTVQETQYF
d_call: .
j_call: TRBJ2-5
clone_size: many
v_call: TRBV12-3/TRBV12-4

cdr3_nt: TGTGCCACCAGCGCCAGCGGGGGGTCAGATACGCAGTATTTT
cdr3_aa: CATSASGGSDTQYF
d_call: TRBD2
j_call: TRBJ2-3
clone_size: few
v_call: TRBV15

cdr3_nt: TGCAGCGCTACCTCGTCGGGGAGTACAGATACGCAGTATTTT
cdr3_aa: CSATSSGSTDTQYF
d_call: .
j_call: TRBJ2-3
clone_size: many
v_call: TRBV29-1

cdr3_nt: TGCAGTGCCATACTAGCGGGGGGTAACAATGAGCAGTTCTTC
cdr3_aa: CSAILAGGNNEQFF
d_call: TRBD2
j_call: TRBJ2-1
clone_size: many
v_call: TRBV20-1

cdr3_nt: TGTGCCAGCTCACCAGCACGAGGGAGGGGGCTTGGCAATGAGCAGTTCTTC
cdr3_aa: CASSPARGRGLGNEQFF
d_call: .
j_call: TRBJ2-1
clone_size: many
v_call: TRBV18

cdr3_nt: TGCGCCAGCAGCCTTCCGGACAGGGACAATTCACCCCTCCACTTT
cdr3_aa: CASSLPDRDNSPLHF
d_call: TRBD1
j_call: TRBJ1-6
clone_size: many
v_call: TRBV5-1

cdr3_nt: TGTGCCAGCAGCGTAGCTTGGGCAGGGGAACGGCGTACGCAGTATTTT
cdr3_aa: CASSVAWAGERRTQYF
d_call: .
j_call: TRBJ2-3
clone_size: many
v_call: TRBV9

cdr3_nt: TGTGCCACCTGGCGACAACCGGGCTTGGCTGGTGAAGCTTTCTTT
cdr3_aa: CATWRQPGLAGEAFF
d_call: .
j_call: TRBJ1-1
clone_size: many
v_call: TRBV6-5

cdr3_nt: TGTGCCAGCAGCTTAGGTCCCTCTGGCACAGATACGCAGTATTTT
cdr3_aa: CASSLGPSGTDTQYF
d_call: .
j_call: TRBJ2-3
clone_size: few
v_call: TRBV7-9

cdr3_nt: TGCAGTGCTAGTAGGGAATACGATGGGCAGTTCTTC
cdr3_aa: CSASREYDGQFF
d_call: .
j_call: TRBJ2-1
clone_size: few
v_call: TRBV20-1

cdr3_nt: TGTGCCAGCAGCTTAGTTCCCGATACGCAGTATTTT
cdr3_aa: CASSLVPDTQYF
d_call: .
j_call: TRBJ2-3
clone_size: many
v_call: TRBV7-3

cdr3_nt: TGCAGCGTTGCCGGCGGTTCATCGCGCTACACCTTC
cdr3_aa: CSVAGGSSRYTF
d_call: .
j_call: TRBJ1-2
clone_size: many
v_call: TRBV29-1